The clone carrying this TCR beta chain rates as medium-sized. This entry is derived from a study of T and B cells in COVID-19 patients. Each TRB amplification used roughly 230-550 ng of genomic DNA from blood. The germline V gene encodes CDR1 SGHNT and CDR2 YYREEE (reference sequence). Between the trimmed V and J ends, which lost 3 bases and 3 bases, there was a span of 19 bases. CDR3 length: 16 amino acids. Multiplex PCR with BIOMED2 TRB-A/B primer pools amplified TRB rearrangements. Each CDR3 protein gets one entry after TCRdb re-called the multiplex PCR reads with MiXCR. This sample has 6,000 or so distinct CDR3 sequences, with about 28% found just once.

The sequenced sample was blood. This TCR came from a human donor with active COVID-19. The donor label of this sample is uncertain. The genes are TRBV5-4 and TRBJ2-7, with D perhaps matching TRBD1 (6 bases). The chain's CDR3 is CASSSTSFRDNYEQYF. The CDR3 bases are TGTGCCAGCAGCTCTACTTCTTTCCGGGACAACTACGAGCAGTACTTC.